This T cell receptor (beta chain) was retrieved from a study of shared clonotypes between healthy human individuals (dated by TCRdb to the early 2020s). Describing the broader study: The cohort included a few men and a couple of women between 18 and 49 years of age. Per donor, three plates each were used for CD4 naive and CD4 memory, two for CD8 naive, and one for CD8 memory. Per donor, leukapheresis produced somewhere between about 0.94 and 9.5 billion PBMCs. Blood TCR repertoires of 5 or 6 healthy adults were deeply sequenced to estimate repertoire size and the extent of clonotype sharing between individuals. Libraries were prepared and TCR repertoires were sequenced by different laboratories using diverse techniques, in order to increase sequencing depth and limit assay-specific biases. General findings and caveats noted by the study authors: Because the study included only a small number of donors, the genetic and exposure-history diversity represented was limited. Naive subsets generally had larger estimated clonotype richness than memory subsets. Sampling was restricted to blood, and TCR repertoires in tissues likely differ from the TCR repertoires found in blood. Pairwise subsampling indicated that sequencing depth was expected to affect the degree of clonotype sharing among donors. Rarefaction of sorted-subset datasets indicated incomplete sequencing despite the large sequencing depth. When four donors were compared, the shared fraction of clonotypes was about 5.4% for naive CD4, 3.5% to 4% for naive CD8, more than 2% for memory CD4, and around 0.4% for memory CD8. Compared with non-shared clonotypes, clonotypes shared by all four sorted-subset donors had higher generation probabilities.

Donors were healthy HIV-negative adults with no recently reported acute infections or vaccinations. Every donor was a Caucasian adult living in Nashville, Tennessee, USA. Magnetic negative selection was used to enrich CD4+ T cells, after which naive cells were positively selected on CD45RA and the negative fraction became the memory subset. After blood collection by leukapheresis, PBMCs were isolated using Ficoll-Histopaque density gradient centrifugation and then cryopreserved in the vapor phase of liquid nitrogen. Analytical flow cytometry was used to check the purity and quantity of each magnetically sorted T cell population. Genomic DNA was isolated from each sorted fraction and quantified by UV absorbance on a Nanodrop 2000c. Using the deep immunoSEQ assay, multiplex PCR amplified TCR CDR3 regions from genomic DNA. Extracted genomic DNA from each cell subset was distributed evenly across all wells of several immunoSEQ 96-well plates, and each plate was treated as a replicate. For sorted subsets, about 200 ng genomic DNA, equal to about 30,000 T cell genomes, was loaded into each replicate PCR. Purified libraries were measured with a Qubit 3.0 fluorometer, size-checked on a Bioanalyzer 2100, and measured again with the KAPA Library Quantification kit. A separate single-read 150-cycle Illumina NextSeq 550 flow cell was used to sequence each immunoSEQ 96-well plate. On the study's bioinformatics: Because only junctional sequences without quality scores were contained in the immunoSEQ output, filtering matching that applied to full-length reads could not be performed. Sequences were annotated with PyIR, a Python wrapper for IgBLAST v1.9, and V/J genes and CDR3 were assigned using IMGT germline references. Reads were removed for weak V/J assignments (E-value above 1e-6), missing CDR3, stop codons, out-of-frame junctions, or ambiguous translated residues. V3J clonotypes were defined as sequences sharing an identical inferred V gene, J gene, and CDR3 amino acid sequence. To compute the percentage overlap between repertoires, the number of shared unique clonotypes was divided by the size of the smaller repertoire. Richness of each repertoire was evaluated using RTK rarefaction, the Chao1 estimator, and Recon v2.1 estimates of unobserved clonotypes. For all TCRbeta clonotypes obtained by the gDNA method from a few donors, generation probabilities were computed with OLGA. The source is immuneACCESS, and TCRdb retained only in-frame sequences with V and J called. Part of the clones is not carried over; for the studies checked, unresolved V genes explain less than half of this, and the remainder is unexplained. That table supplies the V and J calls and clone size; D and trimming were determined from the DNA. The table for this sample lists some 980,000 clones; 70% to 85% of them were counted only once. Around 1.4% of the sample lies in the top ten.

The CDR3, from cysteine to phenylalanine, totals 15 residues. CDR3 DNA only is kept here, 45 bases in frame from base 1. From V the trimming removes 1 base and from J it removes 7 bases, while the gene matches leave 7 bases of the junction unaccounted for. The germline V gene encodes CDR1 SGHDT and CDR2 YYEEEE. As for this clone: The clone's antigen remains unknown. It has no much larger one-base neighbor in the sample; base qualities were not kept.

This TCR was sampled from a man younger than 35 in good health. The chain joins TRBV5-6 to TRBJ1-2, and 10 junctional nucleotides match TRBD1. The source material was memory CD4+ T cells sorted from blood. The cell subset or site label corresponds to: CD45RA-negative fraction. The DNA reads as follows: TGTGCCAGCAGCTTGTGGAGACAGGGGGCGATTGGCTACACCTTC. Its amino acids are CASSLWRQGAIGYTF.